Listed here is a single TCR beta chain. Which antigen it targets is not known. Base-call qualities are not available, and no considerably larger clone is one nucleotide away. The CDR3 regions of human TCRbeta chains were analyzed by immunosequencing. Under the source paper's analysis protocol: TCRs in the repertoires were compared against a reference library of SARS-CoV-2-specific TCRs that had been generated with the MIRA antigen-specificity platform. Breadth meant the fraction of unique TCRs that were SARS-CoV-2-associated, whereas depth meant the fraction of total T cells that were SARS-CoV-2-associated. Each spike-specific TCR was assigned to its reactive spike region and to a CD4 or CD8 class using the MIRA data. Log10-transformed breadth and depth values were compared by one-way ANOVA with Sidak's multiple comparisons tests. TCRdb provides this immuneACCESS table in a form limited to in-frame rearrangements. Some clones are lacking; in checked studies, under half of them reflect an unresolved V gene, and why the rest are absent is not known. For V, J and clone size, that table is used; D and trimming come from the DNA. In this sample the table shows about 140,000 clones, 93% of which occur a single time. The ten biggest clones cover around 12% of the sample.

The record originates from a study of T cell responses to AZD1222 COVID-19 vaccine (dated by TCRdb to the early 2020s). With respect to the entire study: TCR sequencing covered some 240 trial participants: 200 to 210 given two doses of AZD1222 and 26 given two doses of MenACWY control vaccine. Trial participants were enrolled by age into 18-55, 56-69 and 70-plus year subgroups, with 148, 28 and 57 TCR-sequenced participants respectively.

Overall study outcomes, separate from this receptor: Because no day 14 peak-response samples were available, repertoires were characterized only after the peak T cell response. The 56-69-year group was small, and its depth increase did not reach significance, likely because of low power. Conclusions about previously exposed vaccinees are limited, since just five or six AZD1222 recipients were seropositive for SARS-CoV-2 at baseline. Reportedly, close to half of the unique spike-specific TCRs recognized epitopes lying outside the regions that are mutated in the B.1.351 and B.1.1.7 variants. Participants were mostly white British, with more females than males. The authors suggested clonal diversity may have been underestimated. CD4 TCRs associated with the vaccine covered the entire spike protein, and the dominant responses were in regions 160-218 and 743-854. After two AZD1222 doses, both the breadth and the depth of spike-specific TCRs were significantly higher than at day 0 and than in MenACWY recipients.

The sample's time point label, decoded: sample from adult after SARS-CoV-2 infection, after symptom onset. Two convalescent COVID-19 patients, sampled after symptom onset from adults with prior SARS-CoV-2 infection, were also TCR-sequenced for comparison. V is cut back by 3 bases and J by 5 bases, with 9 bases in the junction unmatched. CDR3 length: 15 amino acids, cysteine to phenylalanine. The only DNA kept is the CDR3, 45 bases in frame from the first base. CDR1 and CDR2 are read off the germline V gene as KGHSH and LQKENI. The source of this sequence is an adult who had recovered from COVID-19. Recombination connected TRBV18 to TRBJ1-1; the central 7 bases match TRBD1. Sample: peripheral blood, taken after recovery from COVID-19. The DNA sequence is TGTGCCAGCTCACCCCTCCTGACAGGGCGGACTGAAGCTTTCTTT. Translation gives CASSPLLTGRTEAFF.